Listed below are T cell receptor beta chains from one sample, sequenced in a study of T cells after yellow fever vaccination. TCRdb re-derived calls from the 5' RACE reads in MiXCR, one entry per CDR3 protein. The sample has 250,000 to 400,000 distinct CDR3 sequences, roughly 4.3% seen once. The input for sequencing was PBMCs, taken 5 days after the yellow fever booster vaccination. These receptors were collected from a young man who received the YFV17D yellow fever vaccine. The conserved cysteine and the conserved F or W are not part of the CDR3 here.

v_call	j_call	cdr3_aa
TRBV4-3	TRBJ1-6	ASSQDNPVSSYNSPLH
TRBV29-1	TRBJ2-3	SVDGAGGTDTQY
TRBV3-1	TRBJ2-3	ASSQASRWAGVADTQY
TRBV7-6	TRBJ2-5	ASRGVSQETQY
TRBV7-2	TRBJ2-1	ASSVRGRGEPYNEQF
TRBV5-4	TRBJ1-1	ASSRAGTGGLGTEAF
TRBV4-1	TRBJ1-5	ASSPRTGIIQPQH
TRBV5-1	TRBJ2-7	ASSLSSYEQY
TRBV5-1	TRBJ1-1	ASRRDGRNTEAF
TRBV6-2/TRBV6-3	TRBJ2-6	ASSWDSGANVLT
TRBV4-1	TRBJ2-7	ASSQTETGDYEQY
TRBV3-1	TRBJ1-4	ASSRAITAATNEKLF
TRBV6-6	TRBJ1-5	ASTQGGQPQH
TRBV5-1	TRBJ1-1	ASSLNSGHVVNTEAF
TRBV6-2/TRBV6-3	TRBJ1-1	ASSYGTGLRMMVEAF
TRBV12-3/TRBV12-4	TRBJ2-3	ASSLQGTTDTQY
TRBV27	TRBJ1-1	ASSTGQITDTEAF
TRBV6-5	TRBJ2-7	ASGEYEQY
TRBV6-6	TRBJ2-1	ASSGPSGQGEGTQF
TRBV12-3/TRBV12-4	TRBJ2-2	ASSPWAGELF
TRBV4-3	TRBJ1-2	ASSLRTGNYGYT
TRBV18	TRBJ2-1	ASSPPGLRGEQF
TRBV18	TRBJ2-5	ASSPNRALETQY
TRBV4-1	TRBJ1-4	ASSQEGRGNEKLF
TRBV7-9	TRBJ1-1	ASSLAQLDRGSEAF
TRBV7-8	TRBJ2-3	ASSKDPWDTDTQY
TRBV12-3/TRBV12-4	TRBJ1-1	ASRPMGTENTEAF
TRBV5-4	TRBJ2-3	ASSLGATLTDTQY
TRBV11-2	TRBJ2-2	ASSRPRGRIGELF
TRBV7-9	TRBJ1-6	ASRSTPRNSPLH
TRBV6-6	TRBJ2-2	ASSYTGLNTGELF
TRBV5-1	TRBJ2-3	ASSLVPGARTDTQY
TRBV27	TRBJ1-2	ASRTGGGGYT
TRBV6-5	TRBJ2-7	ASSYTSPGLAGVYEQY